The 29 T cell receptor beta chains reported below all come from one sample, sequenced in a study of CD8+ T cells in alopecia areata. Following RNA extraction, reverse transcription yielded cDNA that acted as the sequencing template. Profiling relied on immunoSEQ multiplex PCR, and the TCRdb table lists in-frame clones only, not all of them. The sample includes around 120,000 clones, 55% to 80% of them seen just once. Sequenced sample: CD4+ T cells sorted from blood. Source of these receptors: a human donor in good health.

There are a few counts of this clone. The chain joins TRBV2 to TRBJ1-1, with 10 bases aligning to TRBD1. This CDR3 region has 14 residues. V lost 6 bases, J lost 5 bases, and 6 bases stayed unmatched. Germline V CDR1 and CDR2: SNHLY, FYNNEI. This CDR3 reads CASSQTGGWTEAFF. The CDR3 DNA follows: TGTGCCAGCAGCCAGACAGGGGGCTGGACTGAAGCTTTCTTT.

This clone was picked up a small number of times. The chain is built from TRBV6-1 and TRBJ2-2; maybe TRBD1 (6 bases). The CDR3 extends over 14 amino acids. From germline, CDR1 is MNHNS and CDR2 SASEGT. The ends were cut back, 7 bases at V and 4 bases at J, with 13 bases in the middle. CDR3 nucleotides: TGTGCCAGCATCCTAGACAGGTCCACCGGGGAGCTGTTTTTT. Residues: CASILDRSTGELFF.

The CDR3 DNA sequence: TGTGCCTGGAGCCTGCTCTGGACTAGTGGGGCCTACACAGATACGCAGTATTTT. This sequence encodes CAWSLLWTSGAYTDTQYF. The gene calls are TRBV30 and TRBJ2-3; 7 bases map to TRBD2. The ends lost 3 bases at V and 2 bases at J; junction bases unmatched: 17. CDR3 length: 18 residues. Germline CDR1 and CDR2: GTSNPN and SVGIG (reference sequence).

This clone was counted only a few times. The rearrangement links TRBV15 to TRBJ2-2; D gene ambiguous. From germline, CDR1 is LNHNV and CDR2 YYDKDF (reference sequence). The CDR3 is 16 amino acids. V shed 0 bases and J shed 8 bases, with 16 bases lying between them. The CDR3 DNA reads as TGTGCCACCAGCAGAGATTTGGCAGTCCCGGTAGGGGAGCTGTTTTTT. Its protein is CATSRDLAVPVGELFF.

The chain joins TRBV18 to TRBJ1-1; the D is unclear. This CDR3 comprises 14 residues. V was shortened by 3 bases and J by 1 base, with 9 bases between the two germline ends. The germline CDR1 and CDR2 sequences are KGHSH and LQKENI. The CDR3 region is CASSPTGGNTEAFF. Written as DNA, the CDR3 is TGTGCCAGCTCACCCACCGGCGGGAACACTGAAGCTTTCTTT.

This clone has a handful of counts. The rearrangement links TRBV18 to TRBJ1-5, with D possibly matching TRBD1 (5 bases). This CDR3 is 13 amino acids long. Per germline, CDR1 KGHSH and CDR2 LQKENI. V was cut by 4 bases and J by 9 bases, with 13 bases left in between. The CDR3 sequence: CASSQGRQWPQHF. The DNA of the CDR3 is TGTGCCAGCTCACAGGGACGACAGTGGCCCCAGCATTTT.

This chain links TRBV5-1 with TRBJ1-3; no reliable D call. The CDR3 has 13 amino acids. Per the germline V gene, CDR1 is SGHRS and CDR2 is YFSETQ. V gave up 4 bases and J gave up 0 bases, with 5 bases separating them. In DNA, the CDR3 is TGCGCCAGCAGCCCCTCCTCTGGAAACACCATATATTTT. Amino acids: CASSPSSGNTIYF.

This clone was counted once. The rearrangement links TRBV5-6 to TRBJ1-2, with TRBD1 identical over 7 bases. V was pared by 6 bases and J by 4 bases, with 9 bases of the junction left unmatched. CDR3 size: 14 residues. In germline, CDR1 is SGHDT, CDR2 YYEEEE. The CDR3 nucleotides are TGTGCCAGCACCCCGGGACAGCGAACCTATGGCTACACCTTC. This gives the protein CASTPGQRTYGYTF.

The V call is TRBV5-6, the J call TRBJ2-1, with D perhaps matching TRBD2 (6 bases). Looked up from germline, CDR1 is SGHDT and CDR2 is YYEEEE. The V and J ends lost 4 bases and 15 bases respectively, with 17 bases between them. This CDR3 is 12 amino acids long. CDR3 in DNA: TGTGCCAGCAGCCTTGGGTGGAGGGATCGGTTCTTC. Translation: CASSLGWRDRFF.

V gene TRBV6-5 combines with J gene TRBJ2-2; possible D gene TRBD1, 5 bases. Trimming took off 6 bases at V and 1 base at J, with 6 bases between the two ends. Germline V gene lookup returns CDR1 MNHEY and CDR2 SVGAGI. The CDR3 sequence is 13 residues long. The DNA for the CDR3 is TGTGCCAGCAGCACAGGGAACACCGGGGAGCTGTTTTTT. Protein product: CASSTGNTGELFF.

This chain uses TRBV29-1 with TRBJ2-7; 8 nucleotides match TRBD1. The CDR3 spans 13 residues. Germline lookup yields CDR1 SQVTM and CDR2 ANQGSEA. Losses at the gene ends were 3 bases for V and 3 bases for J; bases not matched to a gene: 4. Written as DNA, the CDR3 is TGCAGCGTTGATACAGGGGGGAGCTACGAGCAGTACTTC. Amino acid sequence: CSVDTGGSYEQYF.

In its sample, this clone was seen a few times. The chain combines TRBV5-1 with TRBJ2-7; a weak D match, TRBD1 (5 bases). The germline gives CDR1 SGHRS, CDR2 YFSETQ. Trimming took 3 bases from V and 7 from J, leaving 17 bases between them. The CDR3 runs to 14 residues. The chain's CDR3 is CASSSTASMREQYF. Here the CDR3 DNA reads TGCGCCAGCAGCTCGACAGCCTCAATGAGGGAGCAGTACTTC.

The rearrangement uses TRBV4-1 and TRBJ1-1, with 7 bases fitting TRBD1. The CDR3 runs to 13 residues. Germline V CDR1 and CDR2: MGHRA, YSYEKL. The V and J ends lost 6 bases and 7 bases, in that order; junction bases with no gene match: 8. The CDR3 reads CASRATGAVEAFF. Here the CDR3 DNA reads TGCGCCAGCAGGGCTACAGGGGCGGTTGAAGCTTTCTTT.

This clone was seen once. The chain is built from TRBV30 and TRBJ2-7, with D possibly matching TRBD2 (6 bases). From germline, CDR1 is GTSNPN and CDR2 SVGIG (reference sequence). Trimming left V 6 bases short and J 5 bases short, with 20 bases between. The CDR3 is 14 residues long. The CDR3 coding sequence is TGTGCCTGTGGGTCGGAGGGTAGGGCCAACGAGCAGTACTTC. It encodes CACGSEGRANEQYF.

This clone was picked up a small number of times. The chain couples TRBV2 to TRBJ2-3; the D is unclear. The CDR3 runs to 16 residues. Trimming stripped 5 bases from V and 7 bases from J, with 22 bases between. In germline, CDR1 is SNHLY, CDR2 FYNNEI. The CDR3 sequence: CASSKGLAIRVNTQYF. The CDR3 region has the DNA TGTGCCAGCAGTAAAGGGTTGGCCATCCGTGTGAATACGCAGTATTTT.

The chain couples TRBV5-1 to TRBJ2-2, with D perhaps assigned TRBD1 or TRBD2 (5 bases each). The CDR3 consists of 13 residues. Germline V lookup: CDR1 SGHRS, CDR2 YFSETQ. V was pared by 1 base and J by 6 bases, with 7 bases between. The CDR3 spells CASSLRGPGELFF. The DNA of the CDR3 is TGCGCCAGCAGCTTGCGGGGACCCGGGGAGCTGTTTTTT.

The gene calls are TRBV29-1 and TRBJ2-5; 10 nucleotides align to TRBD1. This CDR3 is built from 13 residues. The V and J ends lost 5 bases and 2 bases, in that order; junction bases with no gene match: 2. Germline V gives CDR1 SQVTM, CDR2 ANQGSEA. The CDR3 DNA is TGCAGCGTTCTGGACAGGGGGCAAGAGACCCAGTACTTC. It specifies CSVLDRGQETQYF.

The chain uses TRBV30 and TRBJ2-4, with no clear D. The CDR3 loop spans 15 amino acids. Germline CDR1 and CDR2: GTSNPN and SVGIG (reference sequence). Trimming took 1 base from V and 0 from J, leaving 10 bases between them. The CDR3 loop reads CAWSAPLVAKNIQYF. The DNA for the CDR3 is TGTGCCTGGAGTGCCCCTTTAGTAGCCAAAAACATTCAGTACTTC. Drawing the rest from reference TRBV30 and TRBJ2-4, the complete variable domain is SQTIHQWPATLVQPVGSPLSLECTVEGTSNPNLYWYRQAAGRGLQLLFYSVGIGQISSEVPQNLSASRPQDRQFILSSKKLLLSDSGFYLCAWSAPLVAKNIQYFGAGTRLSVL.

The chain links TRBV2 to TRBJ1-5, with D perhaps TRBD1 (5 bases). CDR1 and CDR2 from the germline V gene are SNHLY and FYNNEI. The CDR3 has 13 amino acids. V was shortened by 7 bases and J by 10 bases, with 17 bases between the two germline ends. CDR3 DNA sequence: TGTGCCAGCACCAGCCGGGACGGATTACCCCAGCATTTT. Translation: CASTSRDGLPQHF.

The rearrangement uses TRBV28 and TRBJ2-7; no clear D. Per germline, CDR1 MDHEN and CDR2 SYDVKM. V gave up 3 bases and J gave up 5 bases, with 5 bases separating them. CDR3 length: 11 amino acids. CDR3 in amino acids: CASSFIHEQYF. For the CDR3, the DNA is TGTGCCAGCAGTTTCATCCACGAGCAGTACTTC.

CDR3 sequence: CASTSIRARGTEAFF. The CDR3 nucleotides read TGTGCCAGCACCTCAATTAGGGCCAGGGGAACTGAAGCTTTCTTT. The V gene is TRBV11-2, the J gene TRBJ1-1; perhaps TRBD1 as D (6 bases). CDR3 length: 15 amino acids. CDR1 is SGHAT, CDR2 FQNNGV, per germline. Between the trimmed V and J ends, which lost 7 bases and 5 bases, there was a span of 20 bases.

The J gene is TRBJ1-6, the V gene TRBV7-9, with 10 bases identical to TRBD1. V lost 3 bases, J lost 6 bases, and 5 bases stayed unmatched. This CDR3 is 16 amino acids long. Germline V gives CDR1 SEHNR, CDR2 FQNEAQ (reference sequence). The CDR3 sequence is CASSFRTGGVNSPLHF. Here the CDR3 DNA reads TGTGCCAGCAGCTTCCGGACAGGGGGGGTTAATTCACCCCTCCACTTT.

The chain carries TRBV29-1 and TRBJ2-2; TRBD1 might be the D (6 bases). CDR1 is SQVTM, CDR2 ANQGSEA, per germline. The CDR3 is 12 residues long. The chain's CDR3 is CSVGAVTGELFF. CDR3 coding DNA: TGCAGTGTGGGGGCCGTCACCGGGGAGCTGTTTTTT.

The CDR3 coding sequence is TGTGCCAGCAGCTTGAGGCAGGGAGATACTGAAGCTTTCTTT. As protein: CASSLRQGDTEAFF. This sequence joins TRBV5-6 and TRBJ1-1; D might be TRBD1 (5 bases). With 1 base removed from V and 5 bases from J, the gap between germline ends came to 12 bases. Germline CDR1 and CDR2: SGHDT and YYEEEE. The CDR3 is made up of 14 amino acids.

This sequence joins TRBV6-5 and TRBJ1-6; TRBD1 aligns across 9 bases. The trim removed 6 bases at V and 8 bases at J, leaving 2 bases unmatched. The CDR3 consists of 13 residues. CDR1 and CDR2 from the germline V gene are MNHEY and SVGAGI. This CDR3 is CASSRDRDSPLHF. CDR3 in DNA: TGTGCCAGCAGCCGGGACAGGGATTCACCCCTCCACTTT.

The genes are TRBV4-1 and TRBJ1-6; D gene uncertain. Trimming took off 0 bases at V and 7 bases at J, with 13 bases between the two ends. CDR3 length: 16 residues. Germline V gene data show CDR1 as MGHRA and CDR2 as YSYEKL. The CDR3 sequence is CASSQEGEVNNSPLHF. The CDR3 region has the DNA TGCGCCAGCAGCCAAGAGGGCGAGGTTAACAATTCACCCCTCCACTTT.

This rearrangement joins TRBV14 to TRBJ1-6; 7 bases fit TRBD1. V was clipped by 4 bases and J by 4 bases; unmatched bases: 4. Germline CDR1 SGHDN, CDR2 FVKESK. The CDR3 extends over 15 amino acids. CDR3 protein: CASSLRTGYNSPLHF. The CDR3 nucleotides are TGTGCCAGCAGCCTGAGGACAGGTTATAATTCACCCCTCCACTTT.

This clone was found once. The genes are TRBV29-1 and TRBJ2-5; unclear D gene. The CDR3 is made up of 13 amino acids. Germline CDR1 SQVTM, CDR2 ANQGSEA. V was pared by 0 bases and J by 1 base, with 6 bases between. Here the CDR3 DNA reads TGCAGCGTTGAAGATCACGGCCAAGAGACCCAGTACTTC. It yields the protein CSVEDHGQETQYF.

This clone was recorded a few times. The chain uses TRBV11-2 and TRBJ1-5; D is perhaps TRBD1 (5 bases). Deletions cut 0 bases from V and 7 bases from J, with 7 bases between. Germline-derived CDR1 and CDR2 are SGHAT and FQNNGV. The CDR3 covers 13 residues. The chain's CDR3 is CASSLDQGQPQHF. The DNA for the CDR3 is TGTGCCAGCAGCTTAGATCAGGGACAGCCCCAGCATTTT.